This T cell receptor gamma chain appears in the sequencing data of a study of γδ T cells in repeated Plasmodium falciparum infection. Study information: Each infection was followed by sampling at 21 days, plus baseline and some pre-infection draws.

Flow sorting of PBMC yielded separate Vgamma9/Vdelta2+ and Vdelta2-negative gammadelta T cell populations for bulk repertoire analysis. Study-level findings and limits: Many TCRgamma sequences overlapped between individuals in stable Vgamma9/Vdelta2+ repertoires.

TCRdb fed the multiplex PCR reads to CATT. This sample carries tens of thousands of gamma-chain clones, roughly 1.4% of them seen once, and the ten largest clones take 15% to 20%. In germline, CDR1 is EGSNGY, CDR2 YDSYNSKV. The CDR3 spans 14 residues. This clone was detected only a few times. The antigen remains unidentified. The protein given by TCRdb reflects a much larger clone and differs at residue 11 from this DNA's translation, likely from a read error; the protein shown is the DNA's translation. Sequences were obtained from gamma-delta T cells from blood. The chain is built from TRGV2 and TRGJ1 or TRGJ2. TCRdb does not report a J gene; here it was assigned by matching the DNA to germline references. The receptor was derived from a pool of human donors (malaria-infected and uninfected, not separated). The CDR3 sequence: CATWDVENYYEKLF. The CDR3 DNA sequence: TGTGCCACCTGGGACGTAGAGAATTATTATGAGAAACTCTTT.